This note documents a single T cell receptor beta chain sequence. Its antigen is unknown. In TCRdb, the RT-PCR reads were re-called with MiXCR into one record per CDR3 protein. The sample records about 650,000 distinct CDR3 sequences, about 15% being singletons. CDR3 length: 15 amino acids. V was clipped by 1 base and J by 6 bases; unmatched bases: 4. Germline V CDR1 and CDR2: LGHNA, YSLEER. This sample was included in a study of response to subunit inactivated influenza vaccine. General study results and limits: Authors suggested each seasonal influenza vaccination recruits few new T cells.

Sequenced here: PBMCs from blood, sampled around two weeks before vaccination. The sequence was obtained from a man aged 50 or older who received an inactivated influenza vaccine. The rearrangement joins TRBV4-3 to TRBJ2-1, with 9 positions matching TRBD2. CDR3 region: CASSQVGGRGNEQFF. The CDR3 DNA follows: TGCGCCAGCAGCCAAGTTGGCGGGAGGGGCAATGAGCAGTTCTTC.